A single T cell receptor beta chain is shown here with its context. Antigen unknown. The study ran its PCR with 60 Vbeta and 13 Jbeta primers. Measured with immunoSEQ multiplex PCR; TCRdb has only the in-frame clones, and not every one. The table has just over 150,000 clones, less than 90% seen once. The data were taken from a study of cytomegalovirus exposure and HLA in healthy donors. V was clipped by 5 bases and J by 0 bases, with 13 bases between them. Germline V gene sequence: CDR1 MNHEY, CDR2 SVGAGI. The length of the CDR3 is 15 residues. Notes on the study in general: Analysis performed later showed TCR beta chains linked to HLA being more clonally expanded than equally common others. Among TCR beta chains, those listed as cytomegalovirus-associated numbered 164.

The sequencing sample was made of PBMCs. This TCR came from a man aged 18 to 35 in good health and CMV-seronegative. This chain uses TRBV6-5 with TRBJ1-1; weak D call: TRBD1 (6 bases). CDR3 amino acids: CASSRAGGMNTEAFF. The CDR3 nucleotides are TGTGCCAGCAGTAGAGCGGGGGGCATGAACACTGAAGCTTTCTTT.